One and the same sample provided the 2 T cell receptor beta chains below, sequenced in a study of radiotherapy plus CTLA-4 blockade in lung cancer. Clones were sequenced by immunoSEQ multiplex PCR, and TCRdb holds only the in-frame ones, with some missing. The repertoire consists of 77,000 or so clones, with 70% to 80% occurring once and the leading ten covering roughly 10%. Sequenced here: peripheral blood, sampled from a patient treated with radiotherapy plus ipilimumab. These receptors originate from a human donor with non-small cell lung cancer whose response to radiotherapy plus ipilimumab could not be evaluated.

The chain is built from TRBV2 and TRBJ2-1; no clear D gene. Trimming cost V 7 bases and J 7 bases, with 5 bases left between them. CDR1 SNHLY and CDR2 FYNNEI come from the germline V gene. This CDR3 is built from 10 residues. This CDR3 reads CASTLNEQFF. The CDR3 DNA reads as TGTGCCAGCACATTGAATGAGCAGTTCTTC.

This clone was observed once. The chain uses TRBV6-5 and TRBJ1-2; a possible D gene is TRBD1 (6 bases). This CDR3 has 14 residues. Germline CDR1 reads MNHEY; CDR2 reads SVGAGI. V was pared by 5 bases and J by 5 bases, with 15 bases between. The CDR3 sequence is CASSPRDNSYGYTF. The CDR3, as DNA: TGTGCCAGCAGTCCTCGGGACAACTCTTATGGCTACACCTTC.